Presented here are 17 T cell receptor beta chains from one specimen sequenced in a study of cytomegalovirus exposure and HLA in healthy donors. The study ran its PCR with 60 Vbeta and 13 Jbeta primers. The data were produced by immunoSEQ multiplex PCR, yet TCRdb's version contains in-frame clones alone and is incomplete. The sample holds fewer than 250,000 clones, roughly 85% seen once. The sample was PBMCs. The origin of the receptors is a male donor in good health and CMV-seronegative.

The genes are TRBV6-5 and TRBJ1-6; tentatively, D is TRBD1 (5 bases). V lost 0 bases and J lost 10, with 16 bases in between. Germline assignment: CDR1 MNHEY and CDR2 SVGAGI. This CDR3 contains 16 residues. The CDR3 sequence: CASSYSMAQGGSPLHF. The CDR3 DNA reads TGTGCCAGCAGTTACTCGATGGCGCAGGGAGGGTCACCCCTCCACTTT.

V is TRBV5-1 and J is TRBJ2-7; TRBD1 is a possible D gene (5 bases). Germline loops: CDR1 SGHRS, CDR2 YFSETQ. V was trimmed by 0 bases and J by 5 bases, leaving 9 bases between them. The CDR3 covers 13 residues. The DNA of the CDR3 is TGCGCCAGCAGCTTGGTGGCAGGGCACGAGCAGTACTTC. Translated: CASSLVAGHEQYF. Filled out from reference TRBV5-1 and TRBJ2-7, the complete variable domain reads KAGVTQTPRYLIKTRGQQVTLSCSPISGHRSVSWYQQTPGQGLQFLFEYFSETQRNKGNFPGRFSGRQFSNSRSEMNVSTLELGDSALYLCASSLVAGHEQYFGPGTRLTVT.

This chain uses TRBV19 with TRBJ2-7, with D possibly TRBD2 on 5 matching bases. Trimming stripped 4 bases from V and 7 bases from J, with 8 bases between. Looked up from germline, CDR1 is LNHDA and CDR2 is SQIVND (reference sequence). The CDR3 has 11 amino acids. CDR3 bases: TGTGCCAGTAGTAATTCGGGGGAGCAGTACTTC. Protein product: CASSNSGEQYF.

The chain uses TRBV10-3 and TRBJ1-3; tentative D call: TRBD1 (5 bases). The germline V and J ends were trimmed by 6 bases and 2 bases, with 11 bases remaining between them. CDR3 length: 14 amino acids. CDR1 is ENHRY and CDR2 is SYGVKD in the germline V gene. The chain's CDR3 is CAIRKQGTGNTIYF. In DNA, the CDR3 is TGTGCCATCAGGAAGCAGGGTACTGGAAACACCATATATTTT.

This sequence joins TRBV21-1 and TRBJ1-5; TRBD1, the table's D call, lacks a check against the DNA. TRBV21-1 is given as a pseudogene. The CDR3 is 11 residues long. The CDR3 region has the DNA TGTGCCAGCCAGGGCAATCAGCCCCAGCATTTT. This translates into CASQGNQPQHF.

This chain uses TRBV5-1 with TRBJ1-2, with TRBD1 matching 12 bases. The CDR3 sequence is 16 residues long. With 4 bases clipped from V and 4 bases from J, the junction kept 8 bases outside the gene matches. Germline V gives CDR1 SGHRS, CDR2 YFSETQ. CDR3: CASSPGQGAITYGYTF. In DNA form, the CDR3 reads TGCGCCAGCAGCCCGGGACAGGGGGCAATTACCTATGGCTACACCTTC. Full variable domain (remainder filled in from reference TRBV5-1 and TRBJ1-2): KAGVTQTPRYLIKTRGQQVTLSCSPISGHRSVSWYQQTPGQGLQFLFEYFSETQRNKGNFPGRFSGRQFSNSRSEMNVSTLELGDSALYLCASSPGQGAITYGYTFGSGTRLTVV.

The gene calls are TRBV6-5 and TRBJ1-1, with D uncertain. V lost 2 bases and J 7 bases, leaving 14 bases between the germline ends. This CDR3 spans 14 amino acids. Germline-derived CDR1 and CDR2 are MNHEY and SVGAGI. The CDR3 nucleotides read TGTGCCAGCAGTTACGCGGCGACGCGAGGTGAAGCTTTCTTT. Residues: CASSYAATRGEAFF.

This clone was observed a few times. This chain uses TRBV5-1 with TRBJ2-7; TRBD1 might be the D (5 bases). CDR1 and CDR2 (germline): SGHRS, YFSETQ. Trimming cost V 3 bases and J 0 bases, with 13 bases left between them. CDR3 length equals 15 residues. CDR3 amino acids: CASSSNLGPSYEQYF. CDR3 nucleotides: TGCGCCAGCAGCTCGAATTTGGGGCCCTCCTACGAGCAGTACTTC.

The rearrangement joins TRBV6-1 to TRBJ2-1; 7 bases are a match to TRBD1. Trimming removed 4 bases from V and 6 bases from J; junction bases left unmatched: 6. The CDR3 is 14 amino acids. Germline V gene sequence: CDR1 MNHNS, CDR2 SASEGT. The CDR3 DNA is TGTGCCAGCAGTGCGGACAGGCAAGGCAATGAGCAGTTCTTC. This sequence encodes CASSADRQGNEQFF.

This CDR3 reads CASSLGGSGTNYGYTF. The CDR3 bases are TGTGCCAGCAGCTTAGGGGGTTCGGGAACTAACTATGGCTACACCTTC. V is TRBV7-9 and J is TRBJ1-2; the D is unclear. Looked up from germline, CDR1 is SEHNR and CDR2 is FQNEAQ (reference sequence). There are 16 residues in the CDR3. Trimming stripped 1 base from V and 0 bases from J, with 12 bases between.

In DNA form, the CDR3 reads TGTGCCTGGGGACCCGGGACAACAAGCCGACTAGCGGGTCCTATCCCCTCCCTCTACGAGCAGTACTTC. It specifies CAWGPGTTSRLAGPIPSLYEQYF. The rearrangement uses TRBV30 and TRBJ2-7; the match to TRBD2 covers 10 bases. Trimming cost V 5 bases and J 3 bases; bases outside gene matches: 34. CDR3 length: 23 amino acids. Germline V gene sequence: CDR1 GTSNPN, CDR2 SVGIG (reference sequence).

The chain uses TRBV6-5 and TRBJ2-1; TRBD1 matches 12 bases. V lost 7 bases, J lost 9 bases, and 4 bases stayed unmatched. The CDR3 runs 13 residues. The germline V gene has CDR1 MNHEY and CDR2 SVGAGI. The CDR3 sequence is CASTGTGGGEQFF. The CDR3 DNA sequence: TGTGCCAGCACCGGGACAGGGGGCGGTGAGCAGTTCTTC.

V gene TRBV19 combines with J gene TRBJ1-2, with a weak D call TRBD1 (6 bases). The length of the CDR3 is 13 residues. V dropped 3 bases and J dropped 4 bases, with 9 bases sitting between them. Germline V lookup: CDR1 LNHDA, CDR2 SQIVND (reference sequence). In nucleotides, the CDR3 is TGTGCCAGTAGTATCGCGGACAGCTATGGCTACACCTTC. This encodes CASSIADSYGYTF.

Written as DNA, the CDR3 is TGTGCCTGGAGTGTTCCCCCAGGGATGAACACTGAAGCTTTCTTT. It codes for CAWSVPPGMNTEAFF. The chain recombines TRBV30 with TRBJ1-1, with a tentative D call TRBD1 (5 bases). The CDR3 has 15 residues. V was clipped by 0 bases and J by 0 bases, with 11 bases between them. In germline, CDR1 is GTSNPN, CDR2 SVGIG (reference sequence).

CDR3 coding DNA: TGTGCCAGCAGTTTCGGACAGGGAGGGAGTCAGCCCCAGCATTTT. Translated: CASSFGQGGSQPQHF. This chain uses TRBV27 with TRBJ1-5, with 8 bases fitting TRBD1. The ends lost 3 bases at V and 6 bases at J; junction bases unmatched: 7. Germline V gives CDR1 MNHEY, CDR2 SMNVEV (reference sequence). The CDR3 is 15 residues long.

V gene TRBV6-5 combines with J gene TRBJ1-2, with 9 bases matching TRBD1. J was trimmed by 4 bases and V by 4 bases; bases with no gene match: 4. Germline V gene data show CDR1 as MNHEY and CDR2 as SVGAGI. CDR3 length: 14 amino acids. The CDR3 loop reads CASSWDRAGYGYTF. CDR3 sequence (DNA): TGTGCCAGCAGTTGGGACAGGGCTGGCTATGGCTACACCTTC.

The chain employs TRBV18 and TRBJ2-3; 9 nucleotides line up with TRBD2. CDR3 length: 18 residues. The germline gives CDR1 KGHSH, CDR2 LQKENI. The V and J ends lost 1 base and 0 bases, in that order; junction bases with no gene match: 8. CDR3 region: CASSPRVVAGVSTDTQYF. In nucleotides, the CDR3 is TGTGCCAGCTCACCACGCGTGGTAGCGGGAGTTAGCACAGATACGCAGTATTTT.